This T cell receptor (beta chain) was documented in a study of OX40 agonist ivuxolimab in advanced cancers. The germline gives CDR1 SGHRS, CDR2 YFSETQ. The trim removed 0 bases at V and 1 base at J, leaving 4 bases unmatched. CDR3 length: 15 amino acids. Assay: immunoSEQ multiplex PCR; the TCRdb copy retains only in-frame clones and omits some. Altogether 35,000 to 40,000 clones are present, roughly four fifths being singletons, with the ten largest covering about 2%. The source material was CD4+ or CD8+ T cells sorted from blood, sampled in a trial of the OX40 agonist ivuxolimab. The gene calls are TRBV5-1 and TRBJ2-7; 7 bases line up with TRBD2. The sequence was collected from an adult with an advanced solid tumor such as melanoma, head and neck, liver or kidney cancer. The CDR3 coding sequence is TGCGCCAGCAGCTTGGGCCTCGGGGGGTCCTACGAGCAGTACTTC. Its translation: CASSLGLGGSYEQYF.